The next 8 T cell receptor beta chains were all read from a single sample in a study of cytomegalovirus exposure and HLA in healthy donors. Both 60 Vbeta primers and 13 Jbeta primers went into the PCR. Only in-frame clones appear in the TCRdb table, and some are missing; sequencing was by immunoSEQ multiplex PCR. This sample has fewer than 200,000 clones; nearly 80% occur once, and the top ten carry around 2.6%. Sequences were obtained from PBMCs. These receptors originate from a female donor in good health and CMV-seronegative.

V and J are TRBV11-2 and TRBJ1-3; a possible D gene is TRBD1 (6 bases). The CDR3 covers 16 residues. V lost 4 bases, J lost 3 bases, and 16 bases lay in between. CDR1 SGHAT and CDR2 FQNNGV come from the germline V gene. The CDR3 DNA reads as TGTGCCAGCAGCTCCCCCCGCCCAGGGGTTGGAAACACCATATATTTT. As protein: CASSSPRPGVGNTIYF. The complete variable domain, with remaining parts taken from reference TRBV11-2 and TRBJ1-3, reads EAGVAQSPRYKIIEKRQSVAFWCNPISGHATLYWYQQILGQGPKLLIQFQNNGVVDDSQLPKDRFSAERLKGVDSTLKIQPAKLEDSAVYLCASSSPRPGVGNTIYFGEGSWLTVV.

The gene calls are TRBV19 and TRBJ1-3; D is uncertain. The V gene's germline CDR1 is LNHDA and CDR2 SQIVND (reference sequence). The CDR3 loop spans 15 amino acids. The V gene lost 2 bases and the J gene lost 0 bases, with 8 bases spanning the gap. The CDR3 DNA is TGTGCCAGTAGTATATTGTCCAACTCTGGAAACACCATATATTTT. Encoded protein: CASSILSNSGNTIYF.

The V and J genes are TRBV6-5 and TRBJ2-5; D is unresolved. Germline CDR1 and CDR2: MNHEY and SVGAGI. The V end was cut by 2 bases, the J end by 2 bases, with 6 bases between. The CDR3 totals 13 residues. CDR3 protein: CASSYNSQETQYF. CDR3 in DNA: TGTGCCAGCAGTTACAACAGTCAAGAGACCCAGTACTTC.

The V call is TRBV29-1, the J call TRBJ2-2; TRBD1 matches 10 bases. Germline assignment: CDR1 SQVTM and CDR2 ANQGSEA. The CDR3 covers 15 residues. The V gene end was trimmed by 5 bases and the J gene end by 2 bases; junction bases not matched to a gene: 5. CDR3 sequence (DNA): TGCAGCGTTTACGGGACAGGGGCTAACACCGGGGAGCTGTTTTTT. Translation gives CSVYGTGANTGELFF.

This clone appeared a few times. The chain links TRBV7-6 to TRBJ2-2, with 10 bases matching TRBD2. Germline V lookup: CDR1 SGHVS, CDR2 FNYEAQ. This CDR3 is 18 amino acids long. Trimming at V came to 4 bases and at J to 2 bases, leaving 10 bases not matched to a gene. The CDR3: CASSYSLAGATNTGELFF. The CDR3 nucleotides are TGTGCCAGCAGCTACTCTCTAGCGGGGGCTACTAACACCGGGGAGCTGTTTTTT.

This chain joins TRBV7-9 and TRBJ1-1; 10 bases are shared with TRBD1. This CDR3 region has 16 residues. Germline-derived CDR1 and CDR2 are SEHNR and FQNEAQ (reference sequence). Trimming took 4 bases from V and 4 from J; bases not matched to a gene: 9. The DNA for the CDR3 is TGTGCCAGCAGCTCCCTGCCCGGACAGGGGGGCACTGAAGCTTTCTTT. Protein sequence: CASSSLPGQGGTEAFF.

This clone was detected only once. This sequence joins TRBV5-6 and TRBJ2-7; 8 nucleotides line up with TRBD1. Germline V gene data show CDR1 as SGHDT and CDR2 as YYEEEE. This CDR3 contains 16 residues. Trimming removed 3 bases from V and 0 bases from J; junction bases left unmatched: 8. CDR3 DNA sequence: TGTGCCAGCAGCTCCACCGGGGGACAGGACTCCTACGAGCAGTACTTC. Translating gives CASSSTGGQDSYEQYF.

This chain uses TRBV5-1 with TRBJ2-7; D unclear. The CDR3 spans 13 residues. CDR1 is SGHRS, CDR2 YFSETQ, per germline. Trimming stripped 2 bases from V and 0 bases from J, with 6 bases between. The CDR3 reads CASSFTSSYEQYF. As DNA, the CDR3 is TGCGCCAGCAGCTTCACGAGCTCCTACGAGCAGTACTTC.